Following are 31 T cell receptor beta chains from one sample sequenced in a study of T cells in localized non-small cell lung cancer. Assay: immunoSEQ multiplex PCR; the TCRdb copy retains only in-frame clones and omits some. The data show thousands of clones, about 34% seen once. The sequenced sample was lung tumor tissue, obtained before any cancer treatment. The receptors were gathered from a female donor older than 55 with stage II squamous cell lung carcinoma.

This clone was counted only a few times. In DNA, the CDR3 is TGTGCCAGTAGGCAAGTGATTGGGGGCGGCCGCTCACCCCTCCACTTT. Encoded protein: CASRQVIGGGRSPLHF. This rearrangement joins TRBV19 to TRBJ1-6; D is possibly TRBD1 (6 bases). Germline-derived CDR1 and CDR2 are LNHDA and SQIVND (reference sequence). The CDR3 is made up of 16 amino acids. V was clipped by 6 bases and J by 10 bases, with 22 bases between them.

This clone was detected a few times. The rearrangement links TRBV27 to TRBJ2-1, with 8 bases lining up with TRBD2. This CDR3 contains 14 residues. After removal of 7 bases from V and 6 bases from J, the junction contained 8 bases not matched to a gene. From germline, CDR1 is MNHEY and CDR2 SMNVEV (reference sequence). The CDR3 region has the DNA TGTGCCAGCACCGGGGGGGCCGGTCTCAATGAGCAGTTCTTC. This encodes CASTGGAGLNEQFF.

V gene TRBV14 combines with J gene TRBJ1-1; TRBD1 matches 7 bases. The length of the CDR3 is 13 residues. The junction had 3 bases not matched to a gene; V was cut back by 1 base and J by 7 bases. From germline, CDR1 is SGHDN and CDR2 FVKESK. Here the CDR3 DNA reads TGTGCCAGCAGCCAAGGACAGGGTAATGAAGCTTTCTTT. It is translated as CASSQGQGNEAFF.

This chain uses TRBV19 with TRBJ1-2, with TRBD1 identical over 10 bases. Trimming cost V 0 bases and J 3 bases; bases outside gene matches: 4. CDR3 length equals 16 residues. Germline V gene sequence: CDR1 LNHDA, CDR2 SQIVND (reference sequence). The CDR3 sequence is CASSIEGTGAYYGYTF. CDR3 nucleotides: TGTGCCAGTAGTATAGAGGGGACAGGGGCCTACTATGGCTACACCTTC.

V is TRBV5-1 and J is TRBJ2-1; TRBD2 agrees at 7 bases. CDR1 SGHRS and CDR2 YFSETQ come from the germline V gene. Germline trimming cut 4 bases from V and 6 bases from J; bases unmatched to any gene: 13. CDR3 length: 16 amino acids. CDR3 sequence: CASSAPRQGLSNEQFF. In DNA form, the CDR3 reads TGCGCCAGCAGCGCACCAAGGCAGGGACTATCCAATGAGCAGTTCTTC.

The rearrangement uses TRBV7-2 and TRBJ2-7, with 7 bases matching TRBD1. V trimming: 4 bases; J trimming: 0 bases; junction bases outside the gene matches: 6. The CDR3 extends over 15 amino acids. Germline V lookup: CDR1 SGHTA, CDR2 FQGNSA. This CDR3 reads CASSWRQGYSYEQYF. The CDR3 coding sequence is TGTGCCAGCAGCTGGAGACAGGGTTACTCCTACGAGCAGTACTTC.

The gene calls are TRBV9 and TRBJ1-3; D uncertain. The V end lost 4 bases, the J end lost 4 bases, and 18 bases lay between the germline ends. The CDR3 has 16 residues. The germline V gene has CDR1 SGDLS and CDR2 YYNGEE. The CDR3 protein is CASSPTSGISGNTIYF. CDR3 coding DNA: TGTGCCAGCAGCCCCACCTCGGGAATTTCCGGAAACACCATATATTTT.

The V call is TRBV6-8, the J call TRBJ1-5, with D possibly TRBD1 on 5 matching bases. The germline CDR1 and CDR2 sequences are MNHGY and SAAAGT. The CDR3 is made up of 14 amino acids. Trimming took off 6 bases at V and 7 bases at J, with 16 bases between the two ends. CDR3 in amino acids: CASSPVRQYQPQHF. In DNA, the CDR3 is TGTGCCAGCAGCCCCGTTCGACAGTACCAGCCCCAGCATTTT.

This clone was picked up one time. This chain joins TRBV19 and TRBJ1-2; D unclear. CDR1 and CDR2 from the germline V gene are LNHDA and SQIVND (reference sequence). There are 12 residues in the CDR3. The V gene lost 5 bases and the J gene lost 8 bases, with 12 bases spanning the gap. The CDR3 sequence is CASSFWPGGYTF. The CDR3 DNA reads as TGTGCCAGTAGTTTCTGGCCCGGGGGCTACACCTTC.

V usage is TRBV18 and J usage is TRBJ2-1; tentatively, D is TRBD1 or TRBD2 (5 bases each). Trimming pared 3 bases from V and 5 bases from J, leaving 14 bases between. The germline V gene encodes CDR1 KGHSH and CDR2 LQKENI. The CDR3 is made up of 15 amino acids. The CDR3 DNA reads as TGTGCCAGCTCACCGTCATCCGGGGCCCACAATGAGCAGTTCTTC. Protein product: CASSPSSGAHNEQFF.

The gene calls are TRBV30 and TRBJ1-5; possible D gene TRBD1, 5 bases. Germline V gene data show CDR1 as GTSNPN and CDR2 as SVGIG (reference sequence). The CDR3 is 13 amino acids. V dropped 2 bases and J dropped 3 bases, with 8 bases sitting between them. The CDR3 region is CAWSKGTNQPQHF. CDR3 DNA: TGTGCCTGGAGTAAAGGGACCAATCAGCCCCAGCATTTT.

V gene TRBV19 combines with J gene TRBJ2-1; D tentatively fits TRBD1 or TRBD2 (5 bases each). The CDR3 spans 14 residues. CDR1 and CDR2 (germline): LNHDA, SQIVND (reference sequence). Trimming shortened V by 6 bases and J by 9 bases, and 18 bases separated the two germline ends. CDR3 coding DNA: TGTGCCAGTAGGAGGGACCAGTCTGGGGGTGAGCAGTTCTTC. Amino acid sequence: CASRRDQSGGEQFF. Drawing the rest from reference TRBV19 and TRBJ2-1, the complete variable domain is DGGITQSPKYLFRKEGQNVTLSCEQNLNHDAMYWYRQDPGQGLRLIYYSQIVNDFQKGDIAEGYSVSREKKESFPLTVTSAQKNPTAFYLCASRRDQSGGEQFFGPGTRLTVL.

The table lists this clone with a few counts. The rearrangement links TRBV19 to TRBJ2-1; the D gene could be TRBD1 or TRBD2 (6 bases each). The CDR3 is 15 residues long. The germline V gene has CDR1 LNHDA and CDR2 SQIVND (reference sequence). V was cut by 9 bases and J by 1 base, with 16 bases left in between. The CDR3 loop reads CASWGPEGSYNEQFF. DNA for the CDR3: TGTGCCAGCTGGGGGCCGGAGGGATCCTACAATGAGCAGTTCTTC.

This clone occurred a few times. The chain recombines TRBV30 with TRBJ2-3, with 7 bases lining up with TRBD2. Germline assignment: CDR1 GTSNPN and CDR2 SVGIG (reference sequence). The CDR3 loop spans 14 amino acids. J lost 1 base, V lost 1 base, and 2 bases had no gene match. CDR3 sequence reads: CAWSALAGTDTQYF. The CDR3 bases are TGTGCCTGGAGTGCCCTAGCGGGCACAGATACGCAGTATTTT.

This clone is medium-sized in the sample. The chain carries TRBV6-8 and TRBJ2-7; tentative D call: TRBD1 (5 bases). This CDR3 region has 17 residues. The ends were cut back, 0 bases at V and 3 bases at J, with 18 bases in the middle. CDR1 and CDR2 from the germline V gene are MNHGY and SAAAGT. CDR3 DNA sequence: TGTGCCAGCAGTTACTCGGGGTTCGAAGGGGTGCTCTACGAGCAGTACTTC. Protein: CASSYSGFEGVLYEQYF.

The sample holds a few counts of this clone. V gene TRBV11-3 combines with J gene TRBJ2-3; D gene ambiguous. Trimming shortened V by 0 bases and J by 2 bases, and 6 bases separated the two germline ends. The germline V gene encodes CDR1 SGHNT and CDR2 YENEEA. CDR3 length: 14 amino acids. This chain's CDR3 is CASSLDGYTDTQYF. The CDR3 bases are TGTGCCAGCAGCTTAGACGGATACACAGATACGCAGTATTTT.

The V and J genes are TRBV6-8 and TRBJ1-1, with TRBD1 matching 8 bases. The germline V gene encodes CDR1 MNHGY and CDR2 SAAAGT. The V and J ends lost 5 bases and 0 bases, in that order; junction bases with no gene match: 8. CDR3 length: 16 residues. The chain's CDR3 is CASSGGTGVMNTEAFF. The CDR3, as DNA: TGTGCCAGCAGTGGGGGGACAGGCGTCATGAACACTGAAGCTTTCTTT.

The gene calls are TRBV9 and TRBJ1-6; no clear D. V was trimmed by 0 bases and J by 4 bases, leaving 8 bases between them. CDR1 and CDR2 from the germline V gene are SGDLS and YYNGEE. The CDR3 is 15 amino acids. CDR3 sequence: CASSVGSGYNSPLHF. The CDR3 bases are TGTGCCAGCAGCGTAGGCTCGGGATATAATTCACCCCTCCACTTT.

This clone counts as medium-sized. The chain is built from TRBV11-3 and TRBJ1-5; no clear D. CDR1 is SGHNT and CDR2 is YENEEA in the germline V gene. The germline V and J ends were trimmed by 2 bases and 1 base, with 9 bases remaining between them. The CDR3 consists of 15 residues. The CDR3 region is CASSLWGESNQPQHF. CDR3 coding DNA: TGTGCCAGCAGCTTATGGGGTGAGAGCAATCAGCCCCAGCATTTT.

This rearrangement joins TRBV6-8 to TRBJ2-1; 9 bases fit TRBD1. The CDR3 has 13 amino acids. Germline CDR1 and CDR2: MNHGY and SAAAGT. After removal of 6 bases from V and 9 bases from J, the junction contained 6 bases not matched to a gene. This CDR3 reads CASRGDRVGEQFF. The DNA for the CDR3 is TGTGCCAGCAGGGGGGACAGGGTTGGTGAGCAGTTCTTC.

This clone was observed a few times. This chain uses TRBV7-5 with TRBJ1-4. TRBV7-5 is a pseudogene segment. This CDR3 contains 14 residues. CDR3 nucleotide sequence: TGTGCCAGCAGCCGCGGGGGGGGCAATGAAAAACTGTTTTTT. Translated, it gives CASSRGGGNEKLFF.

J is TRBJ2-7 and V is TRBV18; 9 nucleotides agree with TRBD1. This CDR3 region has 15 residues. V dropped 4 bases and J dropped 5; count of bases not matched to a gene: 9. Per germline, CDR1 KGHSH and CDR2 LQKENI. The CDR3 protein is CASSLTRDRDHEQYF. DNA for the CDR3: TGTGCCAGCTCACTAACACGGGACAGGGACCACGAGCAGTACTTC.

CDR3 DNA sequence: TGTGCCAGCAGTTACCGGGGTGCAGATACGCAGTATTTT. Translating gives CASSYRGADTQYF. J is TRBJ2-3 and V is TRBV6-8; maybe TRBD2 (5 bases). V lost 2 bases to trimming and J lost 4 bases, with 7 bases between them. The CDR3 spans 13 residues. The V gene's germline CDR1 is MNHGY and CDR2 SAAAGT.

The chain has TRBV30 and TRBJ1-2; tentative D call: TRBD1 (5 bases). Looked up from germline, CDR1 is GTSNPN and CDR2 is SVGIG (reference sequence). V lost 2 bases and J 2 bases, leaving 15 bases between the germline ends. The CDR3 contains 15 residues. CDR3 sequence: CAWSKGRPPNYGYTF. CDR3 DNA sequence: TGTGCCTGGAGTAAGGGACGCCCTCCCAACTATGGCTACACCTTC.

The V call is TRBV18, the J call TRBJ1-5; D not certain. CDR3 size: 15 residues. Germline V gene lookup returns CDR1 KGHSH and CDR2 LQKENI. The V end was cut by 4 bases, the J end by 1 base, with 11 bases between. The CDR3 is CASSLETGSNQPQHF. The CDR3 nucleotides read TGTGCCAGCTCACTAGAGACGGGAAGCAATCAGCCCCAGCATTTT.

This clone is deemed medium-sized. V usage is TRBV11-3 and J usage is TRBJ2-7; 10 bases align to TRBD2. The V gene end was trimmed by 1 base and the J gene end by 2 bases; junction bases not matched to a gene: 11. Germline V gene lookup returns CDR1 SGHNT and CDR2 YENEEA. The CDR3 has 18 amino acids. The CDR3 DNA sequence: TGTGCCAGCAGCTTAGGAAGCGGGAGGGCCCATATGGCCTACGAGCAGTACTTC. Amino acids: CASSLGSGRAHMAYEQYF.

The chain combines TRBV18 with TRBJ2-1; TRBD2 is a possible D gene (5 bases). The germline V gene has CDR1 KGHSH and CDR2 LQKENI. Trimming stripped 2 bases from V and 1 base from J, with 6 bases between. CDR3 length: 14 residues. Written as DNA, the CDR3 is TGTGCCAGCTCACCATGGAGGTCCTACAATGAGCAGTTCTTC. It is translated as CASSPWRSYNEQFF.

This clone was observed a few times. The chain uses TRBV14 and TRBJ2-3; D is undetermined. V was trimmed by 4 bases and J by 0 bases, leaving 8 bases between them. CDR1 is SGHDN, CDR2 FVKESK, per germline. The length of the CDR3 is 14 residues. The CDR3 coding sequence is TGTGCCAGCAGCCCTAGAACTAGCACAGATACGCAGTATTTT. The encoded protein is CASSPRTSTDTQYF.

The rearrangement links TRBV6-8 to TRBJ1-1, with D maybe TRBD1 (6 bases). CDR1 and CDR2 (germline): MNHGY, SAAAGT. The length of the CDR3 is 13 residues. With 10 bases removed from V and 1 base from J, the gap between germline ends came to 13 bases. The CDR3 coding sequence is TGTGCCATCACCGGGGGACAGAACACTGAAGCTTTCTTT. As protein: CAITGGQNTEAFF.

This clone showed up just a few times. The rearrangement joins TRBV6-8 to TRBJ2-2; D may be TRBD1 (5 bases). Trimming removed 6 bases at V and 4 bases at J, with 12 bases between. The CDR3 has 14 residues. Germline loops: CDR1 MNHGY, CDR2 SAAAGT. The CDR3 DNA reads TGTGCCAGCAGGGGGTTTAGGGGCACCGGGGAGCTGTTTTTT. Translation gives CASRGFRGTGELFF.

The chain employs TRBV4-1 and TRBJ1-4; TRBD1 might be the D (5 bases). Looked up from germline, CDR1 is MGHRA and CDR2 is YSYEKL. This CDR3 has 15 residues. V lost 1 base and J lost 6, with 12 bases in between. This CDR3 is CASSQAGQGDEKLFF. The CDR3 DNA follows: TGCGCCAGCAGCCAAGCTGGACAAGGGGATGAAAAACTGTTTTTT.